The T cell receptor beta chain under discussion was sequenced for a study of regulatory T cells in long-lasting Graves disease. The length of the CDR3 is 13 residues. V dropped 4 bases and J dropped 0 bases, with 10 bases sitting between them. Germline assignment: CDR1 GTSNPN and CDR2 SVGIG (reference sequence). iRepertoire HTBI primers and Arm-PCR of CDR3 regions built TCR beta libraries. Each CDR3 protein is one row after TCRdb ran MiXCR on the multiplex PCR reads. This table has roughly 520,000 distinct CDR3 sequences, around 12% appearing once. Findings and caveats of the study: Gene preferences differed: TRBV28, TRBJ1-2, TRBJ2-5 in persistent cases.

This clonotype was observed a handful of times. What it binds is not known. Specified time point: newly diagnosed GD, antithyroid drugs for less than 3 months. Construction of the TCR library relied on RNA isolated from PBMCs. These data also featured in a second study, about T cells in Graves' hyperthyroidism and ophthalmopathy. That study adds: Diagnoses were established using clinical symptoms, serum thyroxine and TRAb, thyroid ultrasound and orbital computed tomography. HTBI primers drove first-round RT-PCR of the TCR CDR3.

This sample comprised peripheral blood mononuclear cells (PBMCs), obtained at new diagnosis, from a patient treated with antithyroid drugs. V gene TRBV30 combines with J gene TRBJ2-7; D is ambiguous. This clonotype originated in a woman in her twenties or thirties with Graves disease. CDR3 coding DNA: TGTGCCTGGACGATAGGGTTCTCCTACGAGCAGTACTTC. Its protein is CAWTIGFSYEQYF.